This T cell receptor beta chain was captured in a study of blood T cell repertoires in COVID-19. Overall study context: Specimens from acute and convalescent COVID-19 originated in the United States, Italy and Spain. PBMCs, B-cell-depleted T cells, or T cells were the source of the cDNA or gDNA that made up the material.

In the original analysis: By means of reference gene primer amplification, nucleated cell counts were estimated. Repertoires were generated with immunoSEQ multiplex PCR, while TCRdb's copy carries only in-frame clones and drops some. V, J and clone size are taken as reported in that table, and D and trimming were inferred from the DNA itself. Of more than 110,000 clones detected, 60% to 80% appear once; the ten largest clones hold 9% to 10%. Trimming shortened V by 3 bases and J by 4 bases, and 22 bases separated the two germline ends. The CDR3 contains 16 residues. The germline V gene has CDR1 GTSNPN and CDR2 SVGIG (reference sequence).

This receptor was identified in a woman aged 45-65 years with active or convalescent COVID-19. The V and J genes are TRBV30 and TRBJ2-7; the D gene is possibly TRBD2 (7 bases). The sample taken for sequencing was peripheral blood. The CDR3 DNA follows: TGTGCCTGGAGGATTGAAGGGGGGGGTCACGGGTACGAGCAGTACTTC. Translation: CAWRIEGGGHGYEQYF.